This is a list of T cell receptor beta chains from one sample in a study of human T cells and chemical hapten exposure. TCRdb analysed the RACE reads with MiXCR anew, one entry per CDR3 protein. The sample contains about 160,000 distinct CDR3 sequences, about a quarter of which appear only once. The sample was whole blood, taken in connection with sensitization to the hapten diphenylcyclopropenone (DPC). The receptor set was obtained from a young woman with alopecia areata. Some clones in this sample may be carry-over from other donors' samples. Each CDR3 is given with its conserved first and last residue. D genes are given only for firm matches. Part of the rows lack a size; the others show once, few, many or a class for expanded clones.

>TRBJ1-2|NA|NA|TRBV5-6
CASSLLARDGFGYTF
TGTGCCAGCAGCCTCCTAGCTAGGGACGGATTTGGCTACACCTTC
>TRBJ2-1|few|NA|TRBV20-1
CSAYGSYNEQFF
TGCAGTGCTTACGGCAGCTACAATGAGCAGTTCTTC
>TRBJ2-3|NA|NA|TRBV4-3
CASSPEFSTDTQYF
TGCGCCAGCAGTCCGGAGTTCAGCACAGATACGCAGTATTTT
>TRBJ2-7|NA|NA|TRBV6-2/TRBV6-3
CASSSARVEQYF
TGTGCCAGCAGTTCCGCACGTGTCGAGCAGTACTTC
>TRBJ2-5|NA|NA|TRBV5-1
CASSLRRRETQYF
TGCGCCAGCAGCTTGCGGCGGAGAGAGACCCAGTACTTC
>TRBJ1-2|few|TRBD1|TRBV4-1
CASSQEQGHYGYTF
TGCGCCAGCAGCCAAGAACAGGGGCACTATGGCTACACCTTC
>TRBJ1-1|once|TRBD1|TRBV9
CASSVEGAPKKNTEAFF
TGTGCCAGCAGCGTAGAGGGGGCCCCGAAGAAGAACACTGAAGCTTTCTTT
>TRBJ2-5|once|NA|TRBV2
CASSGSATSAGTQYF
TGTGCCAGCAGTGGATCAGCAACTTCCGCAGGGACCCAGTACTTC
>TRBJ2-2|few|TRBD1|TRBV6-2/TRBV6-3
CASRRDRVLGELFF
TGTGCCAGCAGAAGGGACAGGGTATTGGGGGAGCTGTTTTTT
>TRBJ2-5|NA|NA|TRBV11-3
CASSIRAGAAKETQYF
TGTGCCAGCAGCATACGGGCGGGGGCCGCTAAAGAGACCCAGTACTTC
>TRBJ1-5|few|NA|TRBV4-3
CASSQDWGSNQPQHF
TGCGCCAGCAGCCAAGATTGGGGAAGCAATCAGCCCCAGCATTTT
>TRBJ2-3|NA|NA|TRBV6-1
CASSEVGANTDTQYF
TGTGCCAGCAGTGAAGTGGGGGCCAACACAGATACGCAGTATTTT
>TRBJ1-5|few|NA|TRBV7-2
CASSHNGQPQHF
TGTGCCAGCAGCCACAATGGTCAGCCCCAGCATTTT
>TRBJ1-6|NA|NA|TRBV7-8
CASSSWEGSNSPLHF
TGTGCCAGCAGCTCTTGGGAGGGAAGCAATTCACCCCTCCACTTT